Given below is one TCR beta chain in context. Source study methods: Cell counts per sample came from amplifying reference gene primers. Data came from immunoSEQ multiplex PCR; TCRdb stores just in-frame clones and leaves some out. The V and J calls and clone size are taken from that table; D and trimming were inferred from the DNA. The table lists some 70,000 clones, more than 70% of them singletons. These data originate in a study of blood T cell repertoires in COVID-19. Overall study context: The United States, Italy and Spain were the sources of the acute and convalescent COVID-19 samples.

CDR1 is MNHNS and CDR2 is SASEGT in the germline V gene. This CDR3 has 14 amino acids. Trimming shortened V by 6 bases and J by 2 bases, and 12 bases separated the two germline ends. Sequencing used peripheral blood. The rearrangement joins TRBV6-1 to TRBJ2-3; weak D call: TRBD1 (6 bases). The receptor's source is a man aged 50-59 years with active COVID-19. This CDR3 reads CASRRDTYTDTQYF. CDR3 in DNA: TGTGCCAGCAGACGGGACACTTACACAGATACGCAGTATTTT.